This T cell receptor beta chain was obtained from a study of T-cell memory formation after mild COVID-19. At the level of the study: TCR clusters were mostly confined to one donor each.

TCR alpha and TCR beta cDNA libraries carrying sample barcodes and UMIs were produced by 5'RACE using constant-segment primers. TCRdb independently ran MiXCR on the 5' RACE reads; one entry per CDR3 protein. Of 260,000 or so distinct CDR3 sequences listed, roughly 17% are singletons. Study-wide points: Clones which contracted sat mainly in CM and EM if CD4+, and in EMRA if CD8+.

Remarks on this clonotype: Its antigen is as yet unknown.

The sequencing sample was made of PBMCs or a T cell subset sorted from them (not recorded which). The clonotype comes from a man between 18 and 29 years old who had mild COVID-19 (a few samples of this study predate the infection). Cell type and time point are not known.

In DNA form, the CDR3 reads TGTGCCAGCAGTTACGGGACAGGGGGCCTCTACGAGCAGTACTTC. Translation: CASSYGTGGLYEQYF. The chain employs TRBV6-5 and TRBJ2-7, with 12 bases identical to TRBD1. Germline V CDR1 and CDR2: MNHEY, SVGAGI. Germline trimming cut 2 bases from V and 3 bases from J; bases unmatched to any gene: 2. This CDR3 has 15 amino acids.